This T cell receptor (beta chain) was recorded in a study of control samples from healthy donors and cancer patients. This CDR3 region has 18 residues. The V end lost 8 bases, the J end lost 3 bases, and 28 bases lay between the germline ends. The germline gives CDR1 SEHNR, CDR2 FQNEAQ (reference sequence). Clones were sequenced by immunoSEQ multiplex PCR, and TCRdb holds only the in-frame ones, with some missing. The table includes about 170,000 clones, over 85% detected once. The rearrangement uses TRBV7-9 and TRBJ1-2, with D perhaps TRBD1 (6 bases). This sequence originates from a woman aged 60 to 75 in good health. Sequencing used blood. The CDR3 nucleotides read TGTGCCAGCTTGGCGGCCTGGGACACTGCCCGAGACTACTATGGCTACACCTTC. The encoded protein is CASLAAWDTARDYYGYTF.